This T cell receptor beta chain emerged from a study of T-cell memory formation after mild COVID-19. The germline gives CDR1 SGHDT, CDR2 YYEEEE. This CDR3 contains 16 residues. V lost 0 bases, J lost 4 bases, and 16 bases lay in between. TCRdb analysed the 5' RACE reads with MiXCR anew, one entry per CDR3 protein. The sample shows 250,000 to 350,000 distinct CDR3 sequences, just under 20% of them seen only once. V usage is TRBV5-6 and J usage is TRBJ2-5; D may be TRBD2 (5 bases). The receptor was isolated from a man aged 18 to 29 who had mild COVID-19 (a few samples of this study predate the infection). Cell type and time point are not known. The sequenced sample was PBMCs or a T cell subset sorted from them (not recorded which). CDR3 loop: CASSLGGRGDPETQYF. The CDR3 nucleotides read TGTGCCAGCAGCTTGGGAGGGCGAGGCGATCCAGAGACCCAGTACTTC.